This T cell receptor (beta chain) was captured by sequencing in a study of T-cell reconstitution after alpha-beta-depleted transplantation in children. Unique molecular identifiers were incorporated into the prepared TCRbeta library. TCRdb re-called the PCR reads with MiXCR, one entry per CDR3 protein. The top ten clones hold around a third of a sample with almost 600,000 distinct CDR3 sequences, about a quarter of them seen once. This clonotype was seen a few times. The antigen remains undetermined. Findings and limits, study-wide: Several hundred expanded graft clones reportedly were the source of alpha-beta T cells about two months after transplant.

CDR3 size: 17 residues. The V and J ends lost 0 bases and 2 bases respectively, with 14 bases between them. Germline-derived CDR1 and CDR2 are SGHRS and YFSETQ. This clonotype was sampled from a boy under two years old with Wiskott-Aldrich syndrome, due to receive a stem cell transplant. Specimen: PBMCs, collected before TCRalphabeta/CD19-depleted stem cell transplant. V and J are TRBV5-1 and TRBJ2-2, with D unclear. The CDR3, as DNA: TGCGCCAGCAGCTTGGTCCTCGCGGACCTAAACACCGGGGAGCTGTTTTTT. Protein sequence: CASSLVLADLNTGELFF.